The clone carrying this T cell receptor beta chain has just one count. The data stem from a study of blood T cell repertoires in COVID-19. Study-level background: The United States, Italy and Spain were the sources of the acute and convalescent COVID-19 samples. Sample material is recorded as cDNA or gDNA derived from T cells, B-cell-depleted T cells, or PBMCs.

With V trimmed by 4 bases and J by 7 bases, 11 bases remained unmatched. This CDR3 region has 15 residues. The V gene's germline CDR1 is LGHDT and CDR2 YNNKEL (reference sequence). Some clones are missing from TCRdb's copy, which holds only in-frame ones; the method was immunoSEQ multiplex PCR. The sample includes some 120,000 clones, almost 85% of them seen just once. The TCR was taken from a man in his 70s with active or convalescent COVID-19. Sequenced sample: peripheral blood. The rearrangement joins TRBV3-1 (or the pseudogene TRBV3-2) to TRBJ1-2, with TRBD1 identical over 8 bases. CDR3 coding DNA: TGTGCCAGCAGCCCGCTCTGGACAGGGAGAGGTGGCTACACCTTC. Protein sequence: CASSPLWTGRGGYTF.